Below are 29 T cell receptor beta chains sequenced from a single sample in a study of T cells in localized non-small cell lung cancer. The protocol was immunoSEQ multiplex PCR, while the TCRdb copy is restricted to in-frame clones and leaves out a portion. There are about 24,000 clones in the sample; roughly 90% occur only once, and roughly 6% lies in the top ten. The sequenced sample was PBMCs, obtained before any cancer treatment. The receptors were sampled from a man aged 35-75 years with stage II lung adenocarcinoma.

The V gene is TRBV2, the J gene TRBJ2-5; TRBD2 matches 8 bases. Germline-derived CDR1 and CDR2 are SNHLY and FYNNEI. The V segment lost 6 bases and the J segment 2 bases; nucleotides outside the gene matches: 8. This CDR3 region has 15 residues. As DNA, the CDR3 is TGTGCCAGCAGGCCGACTAGCGCCGGACAAGAGACCCAGTACTTC. Its protein product is CASRPTSAGQETQYF.

This clone was observed once. The gene calls are TRBV2 and TRBJ1-3; D possibly corresponds to TRBD1 (5 bases). V shed 7 bases and J shed 0 bases, with 13 bases lying between them. This CDR3 comprises 15 residues. Germline V gene sequence: CDR1 SNHLY, CDR2 FYNNEI. The CDR3 reads CASNAGHLSGNTIYF. The CDR3, as DNA: TGTGCCAGCAACGCCGGACACCTCTCTGGAAACACCATATATTTT.

The chain couples TRBV5-6 to TRBJ2-5; D possibly corresponds to TRBD2 (6 bases). With 10 bases removed from V and 3 bases from J, the gap between germline ends came to 16 bases. CDR1 and CDR2 (germline): SGHDT, YYEEEE. The CDR3 runs 13 residues. Here the CDR3 reads CASCTGEEETQYF. The CDR3 nucleotides are TGTGCCTCCTGCACGGGAGAAGAAGAGACCCAGTACTTC.

On this clone itself: The sample carries other DNA sequences with the same CDR3. The gene calls are TRBV30 and TRBJ2-7; TRBD1 might be the D (5 bases). Germline CDR1 is GTSNPN and CDR2 is SVGIG (reference sequence). This CDR3 has 12 amino acids. Trimming cost V 1 base and J 6 bases, with 10 bases left between them. This CDR3 is CAWSAQASEQYF. In DNA form, the CDR3 reads TGTGCCTGGAGTGCACAGGCCTCCGAGCAGTACTTC.

The J gene is TRBJ1-4, the V gene TRBV19; D is unclear. V shed 3 bases and J shed 1 base, with 6 bases lying between them. CDR1 and CDR2 from the germline V gene are LNHDA and SQIVND (reference sequence). The CDR3 contains 14 residues. CDR3 residues: CASSMGVTNEKLFF. In nucleotides, the CDR3 is TGTGCCAGTAGTATGGGAGTAACTAATGAAAAACTGTTTTTT.

The chain employs TRBV29-1 and TRBJ1-2; 7 nucleotides match TRBD1. Germline CDR1 and CDR2: SQVTM and ANQGSEA. The V and J ends lost 4 bases and 5 bases, in that order; junction bases with no gene match: 16. There are 16 residues in the CDR3. CDR3 sequence (DNA): TGCAGCGTTGGGAGGACAGGAAGATCCTATGTATATGGCTACACCTTC. Translated: CSVGRTGRSYVYGYTF. Supplemented by reference TRBV29-1 and TRBJ1-2, the full variable domain reads SAVISQKPSRDICQRGTSLTIQCQVDSQVTMMFWYRQQPGQSLTLIATANQGSEATYESGFVIDKFPISRPNLTFSTLTVSNMSPEDSSIYLCSVGRTGRSYVYGYTFGSGTRLTVV.

This CDR3 is CASGTTTYEQYF. The CDR3 DNA sequence: TGTGCCAGCGGGACAACCACCTACGAGCAGTACTTC. The chain carries TRBV7-9 and TRBJ2-7, with D tentatively TRBD1 (6 bases). V was clipped by 8 bases and J by 2 bases, with 10 bases between them. The CDR3 is 12 residues long. Germline CDR1 SEHNR, CDR2 FQNEAQ (reference sequence). The full variable domain, in which reference TRBV7-9 and TRBJ2-7 provide the parts outside the CDR3, is DTGVSQNPRHKITKRGQNVTFRCDPISEHNRLYWYRQTLGQGPEFLTYFQNEAQLEKSRLLSDRFSAERPKGSFSTLEIQRTEQGDSAMYLCASGTTTYEQYFGPGTRLTVT.

The V call is TRBV5-1, the J call TRBJ2-5; the match to TRBD1 covers 7 bases. CDR1 SGHRS and CDR2 YFSETQ come from the germline V gene. This CDR3 region has 15 residues. V lost 2 bases to trimming and J lost 4 bases; unmatched junction nucleotides: 8. CDR3 bases: TGCGCCAGCAGCTTTCTTCAGGGGGAAGGAGAGACCCAGTACTTC. Amino acid sequence: CASSFLQGEGETQYF.

The rearrangement links TRBV30 to TRBJ2-5; D is undetermined. V was trimmed by 0 bases and J by 5 bases, leaving 10 bases between them. Germline CDR1 and CDR2: GTSNPN and SVGIG (reference sequence). The CDR3 is 13 residues long. The CDR3, as DNA: TGTGCCTGGAGTGTGTCGATGTGGGAGACCCAGTACTTC. Translating gives CAWSVSMWETQYF.

In nucleotides, the CDR3 is TGTGCCAGCAGCGGGCGTAGCGGGGGGCCGTTCTACGAGCAGTACTTC. Residues: CASSGRSGGPFYEQYF. This chain links TRBV13 with TRBJ2-7; TRBD2 matches at 10 bases. The CDR3 runs to 16 residues. J was trimmed by 3 bases and V by 5 bases; bases with no gene match: 10. Germline CDR1 reads PRHDT; CDR2 reads FYEKMQ (reference sequence).

This clone was seen a handful of times. This chain joins TRBV18 and TRBJ2-1, with TRBD1 matching 9 bases. CDR1 KGHSH and CDR2 LQKENI come from the germline V gene. The CDR3 consists of 15 residues. Trimming removed 4 bases from V and 2 bases from J; junction bases left unmatched: 3. CDR3 nucleotides: TGTGCCAGCTCACTGGGGACAGGGACCTACAATGAGCAGTTCTTC. Protein sequence: CASSLGTGTYNEQFF. The complete variable domain, with remaining parts taken from reference TRBV18 and TRBJ2-1, reads NAGVMQNPRHLVRRRGQEARLRCSPMKGHSHVYWYRQLPEEGLKFMVYLQKENIIDESGMPKERFSAEFPKEGPSILRIQQVVRGDSAAYFCASSLGTGTYNEQFFGPGTRLTVL.

This sequence joins TRBV7-8 and TRBJ1-1; tentatively, D is TRBD1 (5 bases). V dropped 6 bases and J dropped 1 base, with 15 bases sitting between them. The CDR3 runs to 15 residues. Germline CDR1 is SGHVS and CDR2 is FQNEAQ. The CDR3 reads CASSIVVGANTEAFF. CDR3 nucleotides: TGTGCCAGCAGTATTGTCGTTGGGGCGAACACTGAAGCTTTCTTT.

The gene calls are TRBV7-2 and TRBJ2-3, with TRBD2 as a possible D gene (7 bases). Trimming left V 6 bases short and J 5 bases short, with 27 bases between. The CDR3 totals 18 residues. Germline lookup yields CDR1 SGHTA and CDR2 FQGNSA. In DNA form, the CDR3 reads TGTGCCAGCAGTTGGGGAATTCCCGGGGGGCGCATAGGAGATACGCAGTATTTT. It specifies CASSWGIPGGRIGDTQYF. Using reference TRBV7-2 and TRBJ2-3 for the parts outside the CDR3, the full variable domain is GAGVSQSPSNKVTEKGKDVELRCDPISGHTALYWYRQSLGQGLEFLIYFQGNSAPDKSGLPSDRFSAERTGGSVSTLTIQRTQQEDSAVYLCASSWGIPGGRIGDTQYFGPGTRLTVL.

The V call is TRBV6-1, the J call TRBJ2-5; a weak D match, TRBD1 (5 bases). Germline CDR1 and CDR2: MNHNS and SASEGT. The CDR3 is 15 residues long. Trimming pared 2 bases from V and 5 bases from J, leaving 15 bases between. CDR3 nucleotide sequence: TGTGCCAGCAGTGAAATCCGCTTAGGGGTTGAGACCCAGTACTTC. It is translated as CASSEIRLGVETQYF.

The chain uses TRBV2 and TRBJ1-5, with TRBD1 identical over 7 bases. This CDR3 contains 15 residues. Trimming at V came to 6 bases and at J to 2 bases, leaving 7 bases not matched to a gene. The V gene's germline CDR1 is SNHLY and CDR2 FYNNEI. CDR3: CASRETGSGNQPQHF. CDR3 in DNA: TGTGCCAGCAGAGAGACAGGGTCGGGCAATCAGCCCCAGCATTTT.

Note on this clone: Other DNA variants within this sample encode the same CDR3. The rearrangement joins TRBV9 to TRBJ2-1, with 8 bases matching TRBD1. The V gene end was trimmed by 10 bases and the J gene end by 1 base; junction bases not matched to a gene: 7. Germline-derived CDR1 and CDR2 are SGDLS and YYNGEE. The CDR3 spans 14 residues. The DNA for the CDR3 is TGTGCCTCAGGGGGCGGACTATCCTACAATGAGCAGTTCTTC. Translating gives CASGGGLSYNEQFF. The full variable domain, with the rest looked up from reference TRBV9 and TRBJ2-1, is DSGVTQTPKHLITATGQRVTLRCSPRSGDLSVYWYQQSLDQGLQFLIQYYNGEERAKGNILERFSAQQFPDLHSELNLSSLELGDSALYFCASGGGLSYNEQFFGPGTRLTVL.

CDR3 nucleotide sequence: TGCAGCCGCCCAAGCCGGGGGGAGCTGTTTTTT. It specifies CSRPSRGELFF. The chain recombines TRBV20-1 with TRBJ2-2; D is uncertain. Germline CDR1 DFQATT, CDR2 SNEGSKA (reference sequence). The CDR3 spans 11 residues.

V and J are TRBV28 and TRBJ1-2; D might be TRBD1 (6 bases). The CDR3 totals 12 residues. The V and J ends lost 5 bases and 8 bases respectively, with 12 bases between them. The germline CDR1 and CDR2 sequences are MDHEN and SYDVKM. The CDR3 DNA follows: TGTGCCAGCAGTACAAACAGGGTCGGCTACACCTTC. It codes for CASSTNRVGYTF.

The table lists this clone with a count of one. This sequence joins TRBV28 and TRBJ1-1; TRBD1 matches at 8 bases. This CDR3 region has 15 residues. Trimming removed 1 base from V and 9 bases from J; junction bases left unmatched: 10. Germline V gene lookup returns CDR1 MDHEN and CDR2 SYDVKM. The CDR3 is CASSLLQGDSSKAFF. The CDR3 DNA reads TGTGCCAGCAGTTTATTACAGGGGGACTCTTCTAAAGCTTTCTTT.

The genes are TRBV11-3 and TRBJ2-1, with 10 bases lining up with TRBD2. Trimming took 4 bases from V and 0 from J; bases not matched to a gene: 3. This CDR3 comprises 16 residues. Germline CDR1 is SGHNT and CDR2 is YENEEA. The CDR3 DNA sequence: TGTGCCAGCAGCTCCAGACTAGCGGGCTCCTACAATGAGCAGTTCTTC. It yields the protein CASSSRLAGSYNEQFF.

The genes are TRBV7-3 and TRBJ1-1; D remains ambiguous. Germline loops: CDR1 SGHTA, CDR2 FQGTGA. The CDR3 length is 15 residues. With 5 bases removed from V and 5 bases from J, the gap between germline ends came to 18 bases. This CDR3 is CASSRTGGVGTEAFF. Written as DNA, the CDR3 is TGTGCCAGCAGCCGAACGGGCGGGGTCGGGACTGAAGCTTTCTTT.

J is TRBJ2-5 and V is TRBV4-3; maybe TRBD2 (5 bases). Trimming left V 1 base short and J 4 bases short, with 16 bases between. This CDR3 contains 16 residues. The V gene's germline CDR1 is LGHNA and CDR2 YSLEER. CDR3 in DNA: TGCGCCAGCAGCCAAGCCCCGGACTGGCCCACAGAGACCCAGTACTTC. This gives the protein CASSQAPDWPTETQYF.

The chain employs TRBV2 and TRBJ1-4; possible D gene TRBD1, 5 bases. Germline assignment: CDR1 SNHLY and CDR2 FYNNEI. The CDR3 is made up of 18 amino acids. Trimming shortened V by 8 bases and J by 0 bases, and 22 bases separated the two germline ends. The CDR3 DNA is TGTGCCAGCTACCTCTGGGGGGATTCGGCAGCAACTAATGAAAAACTGTTTTTT. Translation: CASYLWGDSAATNEKLFF.

The rearrangement joins TRBV25-1 to TRBJ2-7; D possibly matches TRBD1 or TRBD2 (5 bases each). Germline V gives CDR1 MGHDK, CDR2 SYGVNS. Trimming left V 4 bases short and J 3 bases short, with 13 bases between. The CDR3 totals 14 residues. In DNA, the CDR3 is TGTGCCAGCAGTGGAGGGGACCCCCACTACGAGCAGTACTTC. Its translation: CASSGGDPHYEQYF.

V and J are TRBV5-1 and TRBJ1-1; a weak D match, TRBD1 (5 bases). CDR3 length equals 15 residues. Trimming took 4 bases from V and 8 from J, leaving 21 bases between them. CDR1 is SGHRS, CDR2 YFSETQ, per germline. CDR3 protein: CASSLTGSGREEAFF. The DNA of the CDR3 is TGCGCCAGCAGCCTAACGGGTTCGGGGCGGGAGGAAGCTTTCTTT.

This clone was observed a single time. The chain employs TRBV5-6 and TRBJ1-5, with a possible D match to TRBD1 (5 bases). CDR1 is SGHDT and CDR2 is YYEEEE in the germline V gene. The CDR3 totals 18 residues. Between the trimmed V and J ends, which lost 2 bases and 4 bases, there was a span of 22 bases. In DNA form, the CDR3 reads TGTGCCAGCAGCTTCGGGAGCAGTGGTAGGGGAAGAAATCAGCCCCAGCATTTT. The encoded protein is CASSFGSSGRGRNQPQHF. Drawing the rest from reference TRBV5-6 and TRBJ1-5, the complete variable domain is DAGVTQSPTHLIKTRGQQVTLRCSPKSGHDTVSWYQQALGQGPQFIFQYYEEEERQRGNFPDRFSGHQFPNYSSELNVNALLLGDSALYLCASSFGSSGRGRNQPQHFGDGTRLSIL.

The chain carries TRBV18 and TRBJ2-5; D not certain. Germline loops: CDR1 KGHSH, CDR2 LQKENI. The V and J ends lost 2 bases and 4 bases respectively, with 8 bases between them. The CDR3 covers 13 residues. The CDR3, as DNA: TGTGCCAGCTCACCATTGATTGGAGAGACCCAGTACTTC. Translated: CASSPLIGETQYF.

The chain couples TRBV10-3 to TRBJ2-1, with a possible D match to TRBD2 (6 bases). This CDR3 has 15 amino acids. Trimming took 6 bases from V and 5 from J, leaving 17 bases between them. Germline CDR1 and CDR2: ENHRY and SYGVKD. The CDR3 coding sequence is TGTGCCATCAGGGGGGACTTGACGGGGAACAATGAGCAGTTCTTC. Translating it yields CAIRGDLTGNNEQFF.

To note about this clone: At one of its ends the junction is not consistent with the germline gene, which may arise from a read error. The rearrangement uses TRBV10-3 and TRBJ2-7; 8 positions agree with TRBD1. Germline V CDR1 and CDR2: ENHRY, SYGVKD. The length of the CDR3 is 13 residues. The CDR3 region has the DNA TGTGCCAGTGAGGGACAGGACTCCTACGAGCAGCACTTC. This translates into CASEGQDSYEQHF.